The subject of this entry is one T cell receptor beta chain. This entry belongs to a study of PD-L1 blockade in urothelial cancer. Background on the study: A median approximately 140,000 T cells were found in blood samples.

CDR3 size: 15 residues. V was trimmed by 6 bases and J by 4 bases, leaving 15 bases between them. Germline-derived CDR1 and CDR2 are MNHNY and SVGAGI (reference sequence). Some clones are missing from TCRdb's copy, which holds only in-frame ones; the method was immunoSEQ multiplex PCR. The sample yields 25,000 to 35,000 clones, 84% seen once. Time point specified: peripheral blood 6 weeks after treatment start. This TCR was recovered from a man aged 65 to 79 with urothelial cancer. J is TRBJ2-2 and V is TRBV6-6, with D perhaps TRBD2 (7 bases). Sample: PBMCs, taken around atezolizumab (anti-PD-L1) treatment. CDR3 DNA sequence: TGTGCCAGCAGCTTCGGGGGGCAAGGCACCGGGGAGCTGTTTTTT. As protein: CASSFGGQGTGELFF.